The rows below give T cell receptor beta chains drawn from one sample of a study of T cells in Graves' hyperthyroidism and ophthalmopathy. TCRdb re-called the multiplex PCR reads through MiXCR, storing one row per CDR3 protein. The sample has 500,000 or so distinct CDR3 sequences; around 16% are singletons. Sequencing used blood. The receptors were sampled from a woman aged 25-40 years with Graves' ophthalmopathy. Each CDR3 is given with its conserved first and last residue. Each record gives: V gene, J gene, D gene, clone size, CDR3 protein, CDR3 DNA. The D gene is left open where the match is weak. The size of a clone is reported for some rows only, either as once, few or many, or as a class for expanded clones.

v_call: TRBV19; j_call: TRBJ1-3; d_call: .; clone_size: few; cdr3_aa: CASSIQWSGNTIYF; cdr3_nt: TGTGCCAGTAGTATTCAGTGGTCTGGAAACACCATATATTTT
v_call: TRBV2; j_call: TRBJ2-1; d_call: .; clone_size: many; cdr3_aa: CASSRDGYNEQFF; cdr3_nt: TGTGCCAGCAGCCGGGACGGCTACAATGAGCAGTTCTTC
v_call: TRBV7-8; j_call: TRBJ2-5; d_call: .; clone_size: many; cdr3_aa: CASTRGSETQYF; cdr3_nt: TGTGCCAGCACTCGGGGTTCAGAGACCCAGTACTTC
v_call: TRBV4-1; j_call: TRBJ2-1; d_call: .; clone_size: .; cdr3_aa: CASSRLAAGRHNEQFF; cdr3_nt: TGCGCCAGCAGCCGGCTGGCGGCAGGGAGGCACAATGAGCAGTTCTTC
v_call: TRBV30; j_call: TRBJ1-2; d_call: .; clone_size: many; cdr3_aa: CAWSLEGNYGYTF; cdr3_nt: TGTGCCTGGAGTTTGGAGGGCAACTATGGCTACACCTTC
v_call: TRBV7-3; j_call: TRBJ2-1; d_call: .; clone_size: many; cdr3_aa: CASAAGSYNEQFF; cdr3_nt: TGTGCCAGCGCAGCTGGTTCCTACAATGAGCAGTTCTTC
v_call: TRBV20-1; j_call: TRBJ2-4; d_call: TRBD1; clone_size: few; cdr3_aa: CSARPQGAVKPKNIQYF; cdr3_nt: TGCAGTGCTAGACCGCAGGGGGCGGTGAAACCCAAAAACATTCAGTACTTC
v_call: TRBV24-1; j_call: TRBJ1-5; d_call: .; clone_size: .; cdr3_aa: CATSRGMDQPQHF; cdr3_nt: TGTGCCACCAGTAGGGGAATGGATCAGCCCCAGCATTTT
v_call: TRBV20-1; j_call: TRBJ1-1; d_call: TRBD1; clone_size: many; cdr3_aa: CSAPKGQGNFEAFF; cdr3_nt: TGCAGTGCTCCCAAGGGACAGGGGAATTTTGAAGCTTTCTTT
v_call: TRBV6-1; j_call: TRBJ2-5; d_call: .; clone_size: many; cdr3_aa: CASSERGAETQYF; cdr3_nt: TGTGCCAGCAGTGAACGCGGGGCCGAGACCCAGTACTTC
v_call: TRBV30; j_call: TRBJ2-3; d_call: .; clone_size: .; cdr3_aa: CAWGPGEGTDTQYF; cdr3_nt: TGTGCCTGGGGCCCTGGGGAGGGCACAGATACGCAGTATTTT
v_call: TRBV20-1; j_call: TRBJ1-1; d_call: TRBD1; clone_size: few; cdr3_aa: CSALPDTGTGDTEAFF; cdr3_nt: TGCAGTGCTCTCCCGGATACCGGGACAGGGGACACTGAAGCTTTCTTT
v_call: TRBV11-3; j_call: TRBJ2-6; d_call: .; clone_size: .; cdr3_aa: CASSDPTGSSGANVLTF; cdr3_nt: TGTGCCAGCAGCGACCCGACAGGAAGCTCTGGGGCCAACGTCCTGACTTTC
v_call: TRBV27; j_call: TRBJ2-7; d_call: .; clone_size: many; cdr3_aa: CASSFWAGSYEQYF; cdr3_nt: TGTGCCAGCAGTTTTTGGGCCGGATCCTACGAGCAGTACTTC
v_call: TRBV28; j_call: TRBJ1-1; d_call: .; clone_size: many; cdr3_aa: CASSFTWAEAFF; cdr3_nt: TGTGCCAGCAGTTTCACCTGGGCTGAAGCTTTCTTT
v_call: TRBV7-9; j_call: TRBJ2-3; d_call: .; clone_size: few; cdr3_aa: CASRPDSPSTDTQYF; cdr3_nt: TGTGCCAGCAGACCTGACAGCCCTAGCACAGATACGCAGTATTTT
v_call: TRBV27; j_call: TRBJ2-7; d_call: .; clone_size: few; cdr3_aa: CASSLSRQALGEQYF; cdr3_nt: TGTGCCAGCAGTTTATCAAGGCAGGCCCTAGGCGAGCAGTACTTC
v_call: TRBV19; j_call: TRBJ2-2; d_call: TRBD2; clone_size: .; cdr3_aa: CASSIDGLASGGLTGELFF; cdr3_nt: TGTGCCAGTAGTATAGATGGACTTGCTAGCGGGGGGTTAACCGGGGAGCTGTTTTTT
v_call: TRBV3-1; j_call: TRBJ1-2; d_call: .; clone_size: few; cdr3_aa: CASSRPGDYGYTF; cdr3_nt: TGTGCCAGCAGCCGCCCAGGGGACTATGGCTACACCTTC
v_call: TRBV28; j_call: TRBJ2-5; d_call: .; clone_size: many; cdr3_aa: CASIPSGRKETQYF; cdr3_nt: TGTGCCAGCATTCCCTCCGGACGGAAAGAGACCCAGTACTTC